The present entry profiles one T cell receptor (beta chain) with its context. Antigen unknown. This record belongs to a study of shared clonotypes between healthy human individuals. Using immunoSEQ multiplex PCR, the repertoire was profiled, and TCRdb retains in-frame clones only, with some absent. This table holds about 980,000 clones, approximately 76% found once. Findings and caveats of the study: Four donors shared roughly 5% of their naive CD4 clonotypes. Generation of non-shared clonotypes was less probable than generation of clonotypes shared by all four donors. Across subsets, estimated richness was generally greater for naive than for memory populations.

This CDR3 contains 12 residues. Trimming cost V 7 bases and J 4 bases, with 8 bases left between them. From germline, CDR1 is MDHEN and CDR2 SYDVKM. The chain combines TRBV28 with TRBJ1-5, with D hard to call. The TCR originated in a man younger than 30 in good health. What was sequenced was memory CD4+ T cells sorted from blood. Stated subset: CD45RA-negative fraction. The CDR3 loop reads CASKSPNQPQHF. Written as DNA, the CDR3 is TGTGCCAGCAAAAGCCCTAATCAGCCCCAGCATTTT. Drawing the rest from reference TRBV28 and TRBJ1-5, the complete variable domain is DVKVTQSSRYLVKRTGEKVFLECVQDMDHENMFWYRQDPGLGLRLIYFSYDVKMKEKGDIPEGYSVSREKKERFSLILESASTNQTSMYLCASKSPNQPQHFGDGTRLSIL.